The rows below give T cell receptor beta chains drawn from one sample of a study of response to subunit inactivated influenza vaccine. TCRdb called the RT-PCR reads again in MiXCR, with one record for every CDR3 protein. This repertoire shows 550,000 to 600,000 distinct CDR3 sequences, 12% found once; its top ten account for 10%. Material: PBMCs from blood, obtained on the day of vaccination. These receptors originate from a man between 50 and 59 years old who received an inactivated influenza vaccine. Both conserved end residues are part of each CDR3. The D gene is left open where the match is weak. Clone size is given for some rows only: seen once, a few or many times, or a class if the clone is expanded.

few	-	TRBJ2-7	TRBV29-1	TGCAGCGTAAGCGGACTGCATCGACCCTACGAGCAGTACTTC	CSVSGLHRPYEQYF
many	TRBD1	TRBJ1-5	TRBV7-8	TGTGCCAGCAGATCGGACAGGGGACAGCCCCAGCATTTT	CASRSDRGQPQHF
few	TRBD1	TRBJ2-7	TRBV2	TGTGCCAGCAGCGCCCACAGGGGTGGATACGAGCAGTACTTC	CASSAHRGGYEQYF
few	TRBD1	TRBJ2-5	TRBV3-1	TGTGCCAGCAGCGGGAACAGGGGGAGAGAGACCCAGTACTTC	CASSGNRGRETQYF
few	TRBD1	TRBJ2-7	TRBV11-3	TGTGCCAGCAGCCCACACAAGGGGGCTCAGGAGCAGTACTTC	CASSPHKGAQEQYF
-	TRBD2	TRBJ2-5	TRBV7-8	TGTGCCAGCGGTCCTAGCGGGAGAATACAAGAGACCCAGTACTTC	CASGPSGRIQETQYF
few	-	TRBJ2-3	TRBV14	TGTGCCAGCAGCCAAGCCGGCTATTTAGATACGCAGTATTTT	CASSQAGYLDTQYF
-	TRBD1	TRBJ1-2	TRBV5-1	TGCGCCAGCAGCACCCGACAGGGGGCGCAGGTCTATGGCTACACCTTC	CASSTRQGAQVYGYTF
few	-	TRBJ1-1	TRBV30	TGTGCCTGGAATTGGATAGGAGCCACTGAAGCTTTCTTT	CAWNWIGATEAFF
-	TRBD2	TRBJ2-7	TRBV11-2	TGTGCCAGCAGCTCACCGGGACTAGCCACCGGCGAGCAGTACTTC	CASSSPGLATGEQYF
-	-	TRBJ2-5	TRBV7-3	TGTGCCAGCAGCAAAACCGGGACACCGGAAGAGACCCAGTACTTC	CASSKTGTPEETQYF
many	-	TRBJ2-3	TRBV28	TGTGCCAGCAGCCGTAAGTGGGGCGCTAGAAAGTCCCCAGATACGCAGTATTTT	CASSRKWGARKSPDTQYF
many	-	TRBJ2-5	TRBV29-1	TGCAGCGTTGAAGGCCAACAGGGTGGAGAGACCCAGTACTTC	CSVEGQQGGETQYF
-	-	TRBJ1-1	TRBV25-1	TGTGCCAGCAGGGCAGGGCTCACTGAAGCTTTCTTT	CASRAGLTEAFF
few	-	TRBJ2-1	TRBV10-3	TGTGCCATCAGTGAGTCGACCCCTAGCAATGAGCAGTTCTTC	CAISESTPSNEQFF
many	TRBD1	TRBJ1-1	TRBV12-3/TRBV12-4	TGTGCCAGCAGAGTTACAGGGGACGCTGAAGCTTTCTTT	CASRVTGDAEAFF
-	TRBD2	TRBJ2-1	TRBV30	TGTGCCTGGAGTCCCACACTAGCGGCTGAGCAGTTCTTC	CAWSPTLAAEQFF
-	TRBD2	TRBJ2-5	TRBV12-3/TRBV12-4	TGTGCCAGCAGTCCAACGGGGGGACCCCAAGAGACCCAGTACTTC	CASSPTGGPQETQYF
-	-	TRBJ2-7	TRBV12-3/TRBV12-4	TGTGCCAGCAGTACATTGCTCTACGAGCAGTACTTC	CASSTLLYEQYF
many	-	TRBJ2-7	TRBV5-1	TGCGCCAGCAGCTTGTCAGGCGTGTACGAGCAGTACTTC	CASSLSGVYEQYF
few	-	TRBJ2-2	TRBV7-3	TGTGCCAGCAGCAGCCAACTGGCCGGGGAGCTGTTTTTT	CASSSQLAGELFF
few	-	TRBJ2-1	TRBV4-3	TGCGCCAGCAGCTGGAGAGGCAGGGTTAGTGCGAATGAGCAGTTCTTC	CASSWRGRVSANEQFF
-	-	TRBJ2-2	TRBV6-4	TGTGCCAGCAGCCGGGACAGACTAGCTTCCGGGGAGCTGTTTTTT	CASSRDRLASGELFF
-	-	TRBJ2-1	TRBV3-1	TGTGCCAGCAGCTCGCGACGGAGGCTGTTCTTC	CASSSRRRLFF
few	-	TRBJ1-2	TRBV7-6	TGTGCCAGCAGCTTGACAGAGGCGGACTATGGCTACACCTTC	CASSLTEADYGYTF
-	TRBD2	TRBJ2-7	TRBV29-1	TGCAGCGTTGAACGGGGAGGGTACGAGCAGTACTTC	CSVERGGYEQYF
few	-	TRBJ1-3	TRBV29-1	TGCAGCGTTGAAGGCACTGGAAACACCATATATTTT	CSVEGTGNTIYF
-	-	TRBJ1-5	TRBV7-2	TGTGCCAGCAGCTACAACATCTATAGCAATCAGCCCCAGCATTTT	CASSYNIYSNQPQHF
-	-	TRBJ1-2	TRBV3-1	TGTGCCAGCAGCCAAGTCCGGGCCTCGGGTGGCTACACCTTC	CASSQVRASGGYTF
many	-	TRBJ2-2	TRBV7-8	TGTGCCAGCAGCCCGACTAGTTACACCGGGGAGCTGTTTTTT	CASSPTSYTGELFF
-	-	TRBJ2-5	TRBV7-2	TGTGCCAGCGGACTTACGCAAGAGACCCAGTACTTC	CASGLTQETQYF
-	TRBD1	TRBJ2-1	TRBV24-1	TGTGCCACCAGCCCGGCTCGGACAGGGGAGAATGAGCAGTTCTTC	CATSPARTGENEQFF
-	TRBD1	TRBJ2-3	TRBV11-2	TGTGCCAGCAGCTCGACAGGGATCAGCACAGATACGCAGTATTTT	CASSSTGISTDTQYF
few	-	TRBJ1-2	TRBV7-9	TGTGCCAGCAGCTTAGATTTGTTCACTGGCTACACCTTC	CASSLDLFTGYTF
-	-	TRBJ2-2	TRBV2	TGTGCCAAACTACAGGGAAGGAGCGACACCGGGGAGCTGTTTTTT	CAKLQGRSDTGELFF
-	TRBD1	TRBJ1-2	TRBV5-1	TGCGCCAGCAGCTCGGGACAGGTGGGGAACTATGGCTACACCTTC	CASSSGQVGNYGYTF
-	-	TRBJ2-7	TRBV20-1	TGCAGTGCCGTCCCGCCTGGACTTTGGGGGAACTCCTACGAGCAGTACTTC	CSAVPPGLWGNSYEQYF
few	TRBD1	TRBJ2-7	TRBV5-5	TGTGCCAGCAGCTTGAGGACAGGCGTATTGTCCTACGAGCAGTACTTC	CASSLRTGVLSYEQYF
-	-	TRBJ2-2	TRBV9	TGTGCCAGCAGCGGACAGGACCACGAGGCCGGGGAGCTGTTTTTT	CASSGQDHEAGELFF
many	-	TRBJ1-1	TRBV5-1	TGCGCCAGCGTAGGAGACACTGAAGCTTTCTTT	CASVGDTEAFF
-	TRBD1	TRBJ1-4	TRBV20-1	TGCAGTGCTAGAGAGGGACAGATAAATGAAAAACTGTTTTTT	CSAREGQINEKLFF
-	-	TRBJ2-5	TRBV12-3/TRBV12-4	TGTGCCAGCAGTTTGAGTGCGGGGGCACAAGAGACCCAGTACTTC	CASSLSAGAQETQYF
many	-	TRBJ2-1	TRBV11-2	TGTGCCAGCAGCAGGCTTAGTTTAAACGCTAAGGATGAGCAGTTCTTC	CASSRLSLNAKDEQFF
-	-	TRBJ1-6	TRBV20-1	TGCAGTGCCCCAGCAGGGAGTAGTTCACCCCTCCACTTT	CSAPAGSSSPLHF
-	TRBD2	TRBJ2-1	TRBV6-2/TRBV6-3	TGTGCCAGCCGCCCGTGGGCGGGAGAGTCCTACAATGAGCAGTTCTTC	CASRPWAGESYNEQFF
many	TRBD1	TRBJ2-4	TRBV5-1	TGCGCCAGCAGCGCCAGGACAGGGAGGGCCAAAAACATTCAGTACTTC	CASSARTGRAKNIQYF
many	-	TRBJ2-7	TRBV5-1	TGCGCCAGCAGCGAGGACACAACCTACGAGCAGTACTTC	CASSEDTTYEQYF
few	-	TRBJ2-2	TRBV6-2/TRBV6-3	TGTGCCAGCGGAAGGATCACCGGGGAGCTGTTTTTT	CASGRITGELFF
many	-	TRBJ2-7	TRBV3-1	TGTGCCAGCATAAGTCAGGGAAAGGTTAGGGAGCAGTACTTC	CASISQGKVREQYF
many	TRBD2	TRBJ2-3	TRBV4-2	TGTGCCAGCAGCCAAGAGGGGACTAGGACAGATACGCAGTATTTT	CASSQEGTRTDTQYF
many	-	TRBJ2-5	TRBV7-9	TGTGCCAGCAGCTTAGTGGAGGGGACCCAGTACTTC	CASSLVEGTQYF
-	-	TRBJ2-7	TRBV12-3/TRBV12-4	TGTGCCAGCAGTCATACAGGGTCCCGTTCCTACGAGCAGTACTTC	CASSHTGSRSYEQYF
-	-	TRBJ2-7	TRBV3-1	TGTGCCAGCAGCCAAGATGGAGCCGAGCAGTACTTC	CASSQDGAEQYF
few	-	TRBJ2-7	TRBV5-1	TGCGCCAGCAGCTCACCCCCGAGTACCGAGCAGTACTTC	CASSSPPSTEQYF
many	-	TRBJ2-1	TRBV29-1	TGCAGCGGTGGACAGAAGTACAATGAGCAGTTCTTC	CSGGQKYNEQFF
few	-	TRBJ1-5	TRBV28	TGTGCCAGCAGCTTCCTCGGAGGGTGGAATCAGCCCCAGCATTTT	CASSFLGGWNQPQHF
few	-	TRBJ2-2	TRBV27	TGTGCCAGCTTGTCCCGAAACACCGGGGAGCTGTTTTTT	CASLSRNTGELFF